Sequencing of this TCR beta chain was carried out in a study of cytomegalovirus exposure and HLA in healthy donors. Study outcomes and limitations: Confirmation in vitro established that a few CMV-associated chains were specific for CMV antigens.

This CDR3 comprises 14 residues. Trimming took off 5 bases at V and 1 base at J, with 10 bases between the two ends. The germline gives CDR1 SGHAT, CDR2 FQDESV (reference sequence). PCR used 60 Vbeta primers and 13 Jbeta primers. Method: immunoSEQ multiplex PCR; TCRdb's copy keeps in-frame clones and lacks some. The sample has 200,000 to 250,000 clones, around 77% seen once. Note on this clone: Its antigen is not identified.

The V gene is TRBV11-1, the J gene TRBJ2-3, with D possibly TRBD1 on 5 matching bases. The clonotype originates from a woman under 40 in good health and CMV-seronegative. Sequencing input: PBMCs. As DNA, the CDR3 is TGTGCCAGCAGCCCCAGGGTACGCACAGATACGCAGTATTTT. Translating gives CASSPRVRTDTQYF.